This T cell receptor beta chain was observed in a study of identical twins. Germline-derived CDR1 and CDR2 are LNHNV and YYDKDF (reference sequence). V was clipped by 0 bases and J by 0 bases, with 18 bases between them. The CDR3 runs to 19 residues. TCRdb used MiXCR to reprocess the 5' RACE reads, holding one entry per CDR3 protein. The sample has hundreds of thousands of distinct CDR3 sequences, under 9% seen once. This same sample was also taken into another study, of yellow fever vaccine responses in identical twins.

The source material was PBMCs. J is TRBJ2-1 and V is TRBV15, with D perhaps TRBD2 (6 bases). The TCR originated in a woman between 18 and 29 years old in good health. The CDR3 is CATSRDGAGSSSSYNEQFF. The CDR3 bases are TGTGCCACCAGCAGAGATGGGGCGGGGAGCTCGAGCTCCTACAATGAGCAGTTCTTC. Full variable domain (rest looked up from reference TRBV15 and TRBJ2-1): DAMVIQNPRYQVTQFGKPVTLSCSQTLNHNVMYWYQQKSSQAPKLLFHYYDKDFNNEADTPDNFQSRRPNTSFCFLDIRSPGLGDTAMYLCATSRDGAGSSSSYNEQFFGPGTRLTVL.